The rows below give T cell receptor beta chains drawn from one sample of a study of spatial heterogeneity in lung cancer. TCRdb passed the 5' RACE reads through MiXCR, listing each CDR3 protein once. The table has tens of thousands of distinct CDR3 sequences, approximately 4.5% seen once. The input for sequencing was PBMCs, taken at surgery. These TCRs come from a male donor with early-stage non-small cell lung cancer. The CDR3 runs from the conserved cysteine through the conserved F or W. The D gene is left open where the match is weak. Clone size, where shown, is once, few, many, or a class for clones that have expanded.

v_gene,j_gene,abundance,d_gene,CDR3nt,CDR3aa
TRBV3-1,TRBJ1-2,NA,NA,TGTGCCAGCAGCCAAGTACCTTATGGCTACACCTTC,CASSQVPYGYTF
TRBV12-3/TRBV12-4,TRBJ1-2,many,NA,TGTGCCAGCAGCCTGACGTCGCCCGATGGCTACACCTTC,CASSLTSPDGYTF
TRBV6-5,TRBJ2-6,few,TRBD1,TGTGCCAGCAGTTACTCGAACAGGGGAAGGGCTGGGGCCAACGTCCTGACTTTC,CASSYSNRGRAGANVLTF
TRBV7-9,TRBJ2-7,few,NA,TGTGCCAGCAGCTTAGGCCGGGACATAGGCCTCTACGAGCAGTACTTC,CASSLGRDIGLYEQYF
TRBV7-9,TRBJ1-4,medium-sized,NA,TGTGCCAGCAGCGCCCGAGAGGAAAAACTGTTTTTT,CASSAREEKLFF
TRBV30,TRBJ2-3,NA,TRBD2,TGTGCCTGGAGTATCTCTGGAGCGGGAAATACGCAGTATTTT,CAWSISGAGNTQYF
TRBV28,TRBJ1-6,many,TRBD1,TGTGCCAGCAGGGGGACAGAAGCAACTCCCCTCCACTTT,CASRGTEATPLHF
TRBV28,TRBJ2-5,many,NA,TGTGCCAGCAGACCCGTTGGGCAGGGCCCAGAGACCCAGTACTTC,CASRPVGQGPETQYF
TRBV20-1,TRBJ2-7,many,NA,TGCAGTGCTAGAGATGGAGGCGGATACGAGCAGTACTTC,CSARDGGGYEQYF
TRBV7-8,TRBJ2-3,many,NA,TGTGCCAGCAGTCGGGCCGATACGCAGTATTTT,CASSRADTQYF
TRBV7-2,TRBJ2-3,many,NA,TGTGCCAGCAGCCCCGGGACCCGCCTGGATACGCAGTATTTT,CASSPGTRLDTQYF
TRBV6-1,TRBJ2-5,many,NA,TGTGCCAGCAGGCAATTACTGGGCACCTTCCAAGAGACCCAGTACTTC,CASRQLLGTFQETQYF
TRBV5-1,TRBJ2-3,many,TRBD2,TGCGCCAGCAGCCCTTCGATGACGGGAGGGTTCGGAGATACGCAGTATTTT,CASSPSMTGGFGDTQYF
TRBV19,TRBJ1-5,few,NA,TGTGCCAGTGGTACAGGTGTCTATAGCAATCAGCCCCAGCATTTT,CASGTGVYSNQPQHF